These 10 T cell receptor beta chains were sequenced from one sample in a study of blood T cells in healthy people across ages. It was with a sample-barcoded 5' primer and a J-beta primer mix that a second PCR of roughly 7 to 12 cycles was run. Each CDR3 protein gets one entry after TCRdb re-called the 5' RACE reads with MiXCR. The profile covers about 800,000 distinct CDR3 sequences, with roughly 64% appearing a single time and 20% to 25% taken by the ten largest. Sequenced material: blood. Receptors were obtained from a man aged 25 to 40 in good health.

This clonotype has ten or more counts. The chain employs TRBV5-1 and TRBJ2-3, with 7 bases fitting TRBD2. Germline lookup yields CDR1 SGHRS and CDR2 YFSETQ. J lost 5 bases, V lost 5 bases, and 8 bases had no gene match. The CDR3 contains 14 residues. CDR3 sequence (DNA): TGCGCCAGCAGGAAAACTAGCGTCGGAGATACGCAGTATTTT. Amino acids: CASRKTSVGDTQYF.

CDR3 bases: TGTGCCACCAGCAGAGATATGACGTTAGTCCGCAATGAGCAGTTCTTC. Translation gives CATSRDMTLVRNEQFF. The rearrangement uses TRBV15 and TRBJ2-1; D is unclear. Germline V gene data show CDR1 as LNHNV and CDR2 as YYDKDF (reference sequence). The ends were cut back, 0 bases at V and 6 bases at J, with 15 bases in the middle. The CDR3 consists of 16 residues.

This chain uses TRBV20-1 with TRBJ2-2; no firm D call. Between the trimmed V and J ends, which lost 0 bases and 1 base, there was a span of 9 bases. The CDR3 contains 15 residues. Looked up from germline, CDR1 is DFQATT and CDR2 is SNEGSKA (reference sequence). CDR3 DNA sequence: TGCAGTGCTAGAGACCTGACGGTGAACACCGGGGAGCTGTTTTTT. This translates into CSARDLTVNTGELFF.

The genes are TRBV4-3 and TRBJ2-1; D possibly uses TRBD1 or TRBD2 (6 bases each). V lost 1 base, J lost 4 bases, and 14 bases lay in between. This CDR3 has 16 residues. Germline V CDR1 and CDR2: LGHNA, YSLEER. The CDR3 reads CASSQGAGGWYNEQFF. DNA of the CDR3: TGCGCCAGCAGCCAAGGTGCCGGGGGCTGGTACAATGAGCAGTTCTTC.

The chain carries TRBV2 and TRBJ1-5; no reliable D call. V lost 3 bases to trimming and J lost 1 base, with 4 bases between them. The germline gives CDR1 SNHLY, CDR2 FYNNEI. This CDR3 spans 13 amino acids. The CDR3 DNA reads as TGTGCCAGCAGTGATGACAGCAATCAGCCCCAGCATTTT. It is translated as CASSDDSNQPQHF.

The gene calls are TRBV12-3 or TRBV12-4 and TRBJ1-3, with D perhaps matching TRBD1 (6 bases). The V and J ends lost 7 bases and 0 bases respectively, with 10 bases between them. This CDR3 has 14 residues. CDR3 DNA sequence: TGTGCCAGCAAGTACAGGGACTCTGGAAACACCATATATTTT. Translation gives CASKYRDSGNTIYF.

This chain joins TRBV5-1 and TRBJ2-5; the D is unclear. Germline loops: CDR1 SGHRS, CDR2 YFSETQ. This CDR3 comprises 16 residues. Trimming took 1 base from V and 11 from J, leaving 24 bases between them. The CDR3 is CASSLQVISSYNEQYF. CDR3 bases: TGCGCCAGCAGCTTGCAGGTGATTAGCTCCTACAATGAGCAGTACTTC.

Points on this clonotype: A junction boundary mismatches the germline segment, possibly from a read error. The chain carries TRBV7-2 and TRBJ2-1, with D perhaps TRBD1 or TRBD2 (6 bases each). Per germline, CDR1 SGHTA and CDR2 FQGNSA. The CDR3 spans 15 residues. CDR3 sequence: CANSLRGPSYNEQFF. The CDR3 region has the DNA TGTGCCAACAGCTTACGGGGGCCTTCCTACAATGAGCAGTTCTTC. Drawing the rest from reference TRBV7-2 and TRBJ2-1, the complete variable domain is GAGVSQSPSNKVTEKGKDVELRCDPISGHTALYWYRQSLGQGLEFLIYFQGNSAPDKSGLPSDRFSAERTGGSVSTLTIQRTQQEDSAVYLCANSLRGPSYNEQFFGPGTRLTVL.

The chain joins TRBV5-1 to TRBJ2-7; no definite D call. Germline assignment: CDR1 SGHRS and CDR2 YFSETQ. The CDR3 is 16 amino acids. The germline V and J ends were trimmed by 0 bases and 1 base, with 14 bases remaining between them. CDR3 bases: TGCGCCAGCAGCTTGGGGGCGACGCCCGTTTCCTACGAGCAGTACTTC. The encoded protein is CASSLGATPVSYEQYF.

V usage is TRBV9 and J usage is TRBJ2-5; 7 bases are a match to TRBD1. The CDR3 contains 15 residues. Per germline, CDR1 SGDLS and CDR2 YYNGEE. With V trimmed by 0 bases and J by 11 bases, 13 bases remained unmatched. CDR3 sequence: CASSVGTGGINEQYF. CDR3 DNA: TGTGCCAGCAGCGTAGGGACAGGTGGCATAAATGAGCAGTACTTC.